This T cell receptor beta chain is drawn from a study of PD-L1 blockade in urothelial cancer. Background on the study: When blood samples were assessed, the median T cell count was around 150,000.

This table comes from immunoSEQ multiplex PCR, and its TCRdb copy is limited to in-frame clones, with some not included. The sample has tens of thousands of clones, approximately 81% seen once. This CDR3 spans 15 amino acids. Trimming pared 7 bases from V and 0 bases from J, leaving 14 bases between. The germline gives CDR1 SGHTS, CDR2 YDEGEE. Findings and limits, study-wide: The study found that durable-benefit patients expanded tumor-associated blood clones more at 3 weeks.

This clone was detected only a few times. The antigen is not known. The specimen comprised PBMCs, sampled around atezolizumab (anti-PD-L1) treatment. This sequence was found in a man between 65 and 85 years old with urothelial cancer. The rearrangement links TRBV5-8 to TRBJ1-3; D possibly corresponds to TRBD1 (5 bases). The DNA of the CDR3 is TGTGCCAGCCAAACTACAGGTTTCTCTGGAAACACCATATATTTT. Protein sequence: CASQTTGFSGNTIYF.